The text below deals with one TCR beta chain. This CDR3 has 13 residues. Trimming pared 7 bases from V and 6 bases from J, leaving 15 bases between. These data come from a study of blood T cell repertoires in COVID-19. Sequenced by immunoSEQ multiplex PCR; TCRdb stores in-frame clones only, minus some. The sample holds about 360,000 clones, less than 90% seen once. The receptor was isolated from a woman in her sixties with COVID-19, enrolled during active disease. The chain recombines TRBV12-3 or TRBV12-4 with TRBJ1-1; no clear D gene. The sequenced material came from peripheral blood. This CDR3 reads CASTRGSGAEAFF. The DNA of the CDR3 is TGTGCCAGCACCAGAGGGAGTGGGGCTGAAGCTTTCTTT.